Included here is one TCR beta chain sequence, with context. The antigen is undetermined. This CDR3 is 16 amino acids long. The V segment lost 0 bases and the J segment 0 bases; nucleotides outside the gene matches: 1. CDR1 SEHNR and CDR2 FQNEAQ come from the germline V gene (reference sequence). With 60 Vbeta and 13 Jbeta primers, the PCR was carried out. The table came from immunoSEQ multiplex PCR; TCRdb's copy has only in-frame clones and leaves some out. Its clone listing holds approximately 130,000 clones. These data belong to a study of cytomegalovirus exposure and HLA in healthy donors. Study-level results: In a later analysis, at a false discovery rate of 0.05, fewer than 20,000 TCR beta sequences were associated with HLA alleles. TRBV6-2, TRBV6-3 and some other V segments were unresolvable in 87-base-pair reads. What TCR beta sequences reportedly achieved was accurate prediction of HLA-A and HLA-B alleles in most subjects. It was likely that a cluster of highly shared sequence variants was a sequencing artifact.

The V and J genes are TRBV7-9 and TRBJ2-7, with 11 positions matching TRBD2. This clonotype originated in a woman aged 55 to 70 in good health and CMV-seronegative. Sequenced sample: PBMCs. The CDR3 coding sequence is TGTGCCAGCAGCTTAGCGGGACTAGCGGCCTCCTACGAGCAGTACTTC. Protein sequence: CASSLAGLAASYEQYF. Drawing the rest from reference TRBV7-9 and TRBJ2-7, the complete variable domain is DTGVSQNPRHKITKRGQNVTFRCDPISEHNRLYWYRQTLGQGPEFLTYFQNEAQLEKSRLLSDRFSAERPKGSFSTLEIQRTEQGDSAMYLCASSLAGLAASYEQYFGPGTRLTVT.